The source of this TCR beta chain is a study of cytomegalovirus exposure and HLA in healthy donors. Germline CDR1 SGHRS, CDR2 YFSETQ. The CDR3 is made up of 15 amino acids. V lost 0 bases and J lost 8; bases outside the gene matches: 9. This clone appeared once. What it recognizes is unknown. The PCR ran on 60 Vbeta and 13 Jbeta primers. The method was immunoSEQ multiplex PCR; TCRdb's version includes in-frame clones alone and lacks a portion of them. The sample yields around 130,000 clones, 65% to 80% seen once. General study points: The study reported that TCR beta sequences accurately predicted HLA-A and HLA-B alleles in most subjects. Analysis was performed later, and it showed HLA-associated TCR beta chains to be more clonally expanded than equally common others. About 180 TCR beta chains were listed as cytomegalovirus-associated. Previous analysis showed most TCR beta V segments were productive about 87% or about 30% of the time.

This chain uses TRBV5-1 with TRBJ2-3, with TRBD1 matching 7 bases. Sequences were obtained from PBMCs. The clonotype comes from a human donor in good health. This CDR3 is CASSLALKGARTQYF. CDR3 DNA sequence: TGCGCCAGCAGCTTGGCCTTGAAGGGGGCCCGTACGCAGTATTTT.